This T cell receptor beta chain was identified during a study of identical twins. Study-wide results and caveats: Models underestimated how often monozygotic twins shared out-of-frame TCR alpha.

A universal primer site was incorporated via template switching, and the cDNA contained unique molecular identifiers. TCRdb used MiXCR to reprocess the 5' RACE reads, holding one entry per CDR3 protein. The sample gives some 500,000 distinct CDR3 sequences, roughly 13% of which show up once; 0.8% to 1% is in the top ten. This clonotype was counted at least ten times. Its antigen is unknown. The CDR3 consists of 12 residues. Germline V gene lookup returns CDR1 SQVTM and CDR2 ANQGSEA. V was clipped by 5 bases and J by 4 bases; unmatched bases: 4. This sample was also put to use in a study of yellow fever vaccine responses in identical twins.

The sequencing input was CD4+ T cells sorted from blood. The V gene is TRBV29-1, the J gene TRBJ1-1; the match to TRBD1 covers 7 bases. The source of this sequence is a woman under 30 in good health. The CDR3 here is CSVQTGSTEAFF. The CDR3 DNA reads TGCAGCGTTCAGACAGGGAGCACTGAAGCTTTCTTT.